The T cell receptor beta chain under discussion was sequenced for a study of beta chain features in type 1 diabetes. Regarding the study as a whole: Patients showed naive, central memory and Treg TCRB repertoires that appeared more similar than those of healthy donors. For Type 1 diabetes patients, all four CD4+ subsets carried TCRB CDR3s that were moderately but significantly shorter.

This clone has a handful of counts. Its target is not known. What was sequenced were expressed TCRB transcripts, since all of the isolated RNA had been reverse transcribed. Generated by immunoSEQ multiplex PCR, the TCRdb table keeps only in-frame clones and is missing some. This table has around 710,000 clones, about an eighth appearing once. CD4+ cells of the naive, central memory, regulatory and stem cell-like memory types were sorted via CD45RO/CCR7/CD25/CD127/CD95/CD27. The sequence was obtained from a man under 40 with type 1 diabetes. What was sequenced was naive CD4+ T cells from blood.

CDR3 sequence reads: CSVIRNTEAFF. DNA of the CDR3: TGCAGCGTTATAAGGAACACTGAAGCTTTCTTT. This sequence joins TRBV29-1 and TRBJ1-1; D is uncertain. The CDR3 runs 11 residues. V was cut by 5 bases and J by 1 base, with 5 bases left in between. Germline V gives CDR1 SQVTM, CDR2 ANQGSEA.